This TCR beta chain was sequenced in a study of blood T cells in healthy people across ages. Broader study findings: Roughly linear declines in TCR beta diversity per million T cells occurred with age.

Per the germline V gene, CDR1 is MDHEN and CDR2 is SYDVKM. Trimming stripped 5 bases from V and 6 bases from J, with 13 bases between. The CDR3 length is 14 residues. Healthy Russian Caucasian donors spanned ages 6 to 90 years. This clonotype came up once. Its antigen is unidentified. PCR was performed a second time for about 7 to 11 cycles using a sample-barcoded 5' primer and a J-beta primer mix. TCRdb re-analysed the 5' RACE reads in MiXCR, keeping a single row per CDR3 protein. The repertoire holds 600,000 to 1,000,000 distinct CDR3 sequences, roughly 25% seen once, with more than 3% in the top ten. This sample also belongs to another study, concerning T cells of mothers and their children. That study reports: All donors were healthy and Caucasian; they were a few mothers and their six children. Each mother gave over 9.5 million TCR beta CDR3 reads; each child, several million.

Sequenced: blood. The chain employs TRBV28 and TRBJ1-4, with D possibly TRBD1 on 5 matching bases. The TCR originated in a boy younger than 18 in good health. The CDR3 region has the DNA TGTGCCAGCAGTCCTCGGGACTCACATGAAAAACTGTTTTTT. Its protein product is CASSPRDSHEKLFF.